These 5 T cell receptor beta chains were all obtained from the same sample, sequenced in a study of blood T cell repertoires in COVID-19. Sequenced by immunoSEQ multiplex PCR; TCRdb stores in-frame clones only, minus some. The sample carries 200,000 to 300,000 clones, 86% recorded once. The specimen was peripheral blood. These receptors were collected from a man aged 80 or over with acute or convalescent COVID-19.

This chain links TRBV12-5 with TRBJ2-2, with 11 bases that match TRBD2. There are 15 residues in the CDR3. Unmatched junction bases numbered 3, after V lost 2 bases and J lost 7 bases. Looked up from germline, CDR1 is LGHNT and CDR2 is FRNRAP. Written as DNA, the CDR3 is TGTGCTAGTGGTTTGTCTAGCGGGGGGCTCGGGGAGCTGTTTTTT. Amino acids: CASGLSSGGLGELFF. Full variable domain (outside the CDR3, taken from reference TRBV12-5 and TRBJ2-2): DARVTQTPRHKVTEMGQEVTMRCQPILGHNTVFWYRQTMMQGLELLAYFRNRAPLDDSGMPKDRFSAEMPDATLATLKIQPSEPRDSAVYFCASGLSSGGLGELFFGEGSRLTVL.

The chain is built from TRBV5-4 and TRBJ1-3; D possibly corresponds to TRBD1 (6 bases). Deletions cut 4 bases from V and 0 bases from J, with 14 bases between. The length of the CDR3 is 16 residues. The germline V gene has CDR1 SGHNT and CDR2 YYREEE (reference sequence). Here the CDR3 reads CASSNRQAYSGNTIYF. The CDR3 coding sequence is TGTGCCAGCAGCAACCGACAGGCCTACTCTGGAAACACCATATATTTT.

V gene TRBV6-5 combines with J gene TRBJ1-6; TRBD1 agrees at 10 bases. The CDR3 totals 15 residues. V shed 9 bases, J shed 7 bases, and the junction held 9 bases outside the gene matches. CDR1 MNHEY and CDR2 SVGAGI come from the germline V gene. The CDR3 protein is CASTGGQGLNSPLHF. The CDR3 nucleotides are TGTGCCAGTACAGGGGGACAGGGGTTAAATTCACCCCTCCACTTT.

This chain joins TRBV2 and TRBJ1-3, with D perhaps matching TRBD1 (5 bases). CDR1 SNHLY and CDR2 FYNNEI come from the germline V gene. The CDR3 length is 12 residues. Deletions cut 9 bases from V and 4 bases from J, with 10 bases between. The CDR3 DNA reads as TGTGCCAGTGGACGGGGGGGAAACACCATATATTTT. Translation gives CASGRGGNTIYF.

CDR3 DNA sequence: TGTGCCAGTAGTCTAATCACTAACAATGAGCAGTTCTTC. This translates into CASSLITNNEQFF. The chain links TRBV19 to TRBJ2-1; D is unresolved. Germline V gene data show CDR1 as LNHDA and CDR2 as SQIVND (reference sequence). The CDR3 contains 13 residues. V was clipped by 5 bases and J by 5 bases, with 10 bases between them.